This TCR beta chain emerged from a study of low-dose radiotherapy and immunotherapy resistance in tumors. Many counts were recorded for this clonotype. The time point is: after trial treatment. Treatment indicated: LDRT plus nivolumab, ipilimumab, low-dose cyclophosphamide and aspirin (RACIN trial). Low-dose radiotherapy, low-dose cyclophosphamide, aspirin, ipilimumab and nivolumab were all given to the donors. Trimming took 2 bases from V and 3 from J, leaving 9 bases between them. The CDR3 is 14 amino acids. Germline CDR1 SGHTA, CDR2 FQGNSA. Primers targeting TRAV and TRBV primed first-strand cDNA, covering alpha and beta chains. The authors ran around 18 PCR cycles to amplify TCRs with a constant-region primer and V-primer adapter. TCRdb reanalysed the reads using MiXCR and keeps one entry per CDR3 protein. Of around 84,000 distinct CDR3 sequences in the sample, around a sixth were seen once.

This receptor was obtained from a male donor with prostate cancer. The sequenced sample was PBMCs, obtained after low-dose radiotherapy plus immunotherapy. The chain employs TRBV7-2 and TRBJ2-3, with TRBD2 as a possible D gene (6 bases). CDR3 residues: CASSLMGGTDTQYF. The DNA for the CDR3 is TGTGCCAGCAGCTTAATGGGAGGAACAGATACGCAGTATTTT. Complete variable domain (other parts from reference TRBV7-2 and TRBJ2-3): GAGVSQSPSNKVTEKGKDVELRCDPISGHTALYWYRQSLGQGLEFLIYFQGNSAPDKSGLPSDRFSAERTGGSVSTLTIQRTQQEDSAVYLCASSLMGGTDTQYFGPGTRLTVL.